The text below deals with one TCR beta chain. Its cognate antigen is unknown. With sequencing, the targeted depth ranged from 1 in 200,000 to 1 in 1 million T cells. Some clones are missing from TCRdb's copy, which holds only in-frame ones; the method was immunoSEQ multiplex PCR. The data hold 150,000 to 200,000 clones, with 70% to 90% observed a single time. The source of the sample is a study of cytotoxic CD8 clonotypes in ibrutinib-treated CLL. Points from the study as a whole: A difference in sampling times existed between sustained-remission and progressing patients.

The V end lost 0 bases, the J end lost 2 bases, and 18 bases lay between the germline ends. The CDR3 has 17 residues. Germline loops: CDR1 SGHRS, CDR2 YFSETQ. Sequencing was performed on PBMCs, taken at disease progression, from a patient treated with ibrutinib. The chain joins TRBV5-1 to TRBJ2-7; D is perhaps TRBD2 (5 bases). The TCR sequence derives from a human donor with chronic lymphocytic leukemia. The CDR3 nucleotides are TGCGCCAGCAGCTTGGCAGGTTCTCGACGGGATCCCTACGAGCAGTACTTC. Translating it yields CASSLAGSRRDPYEQYF.